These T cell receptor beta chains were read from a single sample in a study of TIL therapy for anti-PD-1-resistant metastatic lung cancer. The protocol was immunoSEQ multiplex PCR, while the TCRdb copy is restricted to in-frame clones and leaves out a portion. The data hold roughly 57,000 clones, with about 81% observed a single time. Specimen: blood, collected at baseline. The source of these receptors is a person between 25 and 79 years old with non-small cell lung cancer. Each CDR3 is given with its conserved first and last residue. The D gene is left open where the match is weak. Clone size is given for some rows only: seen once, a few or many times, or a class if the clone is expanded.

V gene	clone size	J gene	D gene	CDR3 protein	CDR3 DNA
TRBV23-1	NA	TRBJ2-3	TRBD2	CASSLFPSGGRADTQYF	TGCGCCAGCAGTCTATTTCCTAGCGGGGGGCGGGCTGATACGCAGTATTTT
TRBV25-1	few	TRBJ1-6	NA	CASSEEGYNSPLHF	TGTGCCAGCAGTGAAGAGGGGTATAATTCACCCCTCCACTTT
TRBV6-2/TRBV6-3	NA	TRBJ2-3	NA	CASSNHGGASDTQYF	TGTGCCAGCAGTAACCACGGGGGCGCATCAGATACGCAGTATTTT
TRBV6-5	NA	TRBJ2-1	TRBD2	CASSRTSGWYNEQFF	TGTGCCAGCAGCCGAACTAGCGGATGGTACAATGAGCAGTTCTTC
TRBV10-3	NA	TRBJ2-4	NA	CAISDGVSKNIQYF	TGTGCCATCAGTGATGGTGTTTCCAAAAACATTCAGTACTTC
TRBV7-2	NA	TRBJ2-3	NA	CASSLSGFTDTQYF	TGTGCCAGCAGCTTATCAGGGTTCACAGATACGCAGTATTTT
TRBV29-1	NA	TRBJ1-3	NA	CSLSPLDSGNTIYF	TGCAGCCTATCGCCGTTGGACTCTGGAAACACCATATATTTT
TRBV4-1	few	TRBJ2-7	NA	CASSGQQGFAEQYF	TGCGCCAGCTCTGGGCAACAGGGCTTCGCCGAGCAGTACTTC
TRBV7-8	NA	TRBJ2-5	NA	CASSFIGAAQETQYF	TGTGCCAGCAGCTTCATTGGGGCGGCCCAAGAGACCCAGTACTTC
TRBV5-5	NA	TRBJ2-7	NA	CASEKYGLSSYEQYF	TGTGCCAGCGAGAAGTACGGTCTCAGCTCCTACGAGCAGTACTTC
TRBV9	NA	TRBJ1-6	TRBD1	CASSVQTGGSPLHF	TGTGCCAGCAGCGTACAGACAGGGGGCTCACCCCTCCACTTT
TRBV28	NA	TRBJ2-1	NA	CASSTLAVDNNEQFF	TGTGCCAGCAGCACCTTAGCCGTAGATAACAATGAGCAGTTCTTC
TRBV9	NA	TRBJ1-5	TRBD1	CASSTGGQGGNQPQHF	TGTGCCAGCAGCACAGGGGGACAGGGGGGGAATCAGCCCCAGCATTTT
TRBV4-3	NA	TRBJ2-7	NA	CASSQGNENEQYF	TGCGCCAGCAGCCAAGGAAATGAGAACGAGCAGTACTTC
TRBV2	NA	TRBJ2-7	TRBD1	CASSLRQGSYEQYF	TGTGCCAGCAGTCTCCGACAGGGGTCCTACGAGCAGTACTTC
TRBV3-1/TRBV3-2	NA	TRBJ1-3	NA	CASSHPLQSYSGNTIYF	TGTGCCAGCAGCCACCCCCTGCAGAGTTACTCTGGAAACACCATATATTTT
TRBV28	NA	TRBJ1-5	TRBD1	CASSVYWTGVGQPQHF	TGTGCCAGCAGCGTTTATTGGACAGGGGTAGGTCAGCCCCAGCATTTT
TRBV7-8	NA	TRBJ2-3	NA	CASSFGGRTDTQYF	TGTGCCAGCAGCTTTGGGGGGCGCACAGATACGCAGTATTTT
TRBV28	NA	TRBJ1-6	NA	CASSLILGSNSPLHF	TGTGCCAGCAGTTTAATTTTGGGCAGTAATTCACCCCTCCACTTT
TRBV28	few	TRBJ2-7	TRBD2	CASSLLGLAGVEQYF	TGTGCCAGCAGTTTATTAGGTCTAGCGGGAGTCGAGCAGTACTTC
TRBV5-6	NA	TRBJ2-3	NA	CASSNYRGGAQTDTQYF	TGTGCCAGCAGCAATTACAGGGGAGGGGCACAAACAGATACGCAGTATTTT
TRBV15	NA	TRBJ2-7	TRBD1	CATSRGTGGYEQYF	TGTGCCACCAGCAGAGGGACAGGGGGCTACGAGCAGTACTTC
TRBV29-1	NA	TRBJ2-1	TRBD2	CSVGLETDEQFF	TGCAGCGTGGGACTAGAAACCGATGAGCAGTTCTTC
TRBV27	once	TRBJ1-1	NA	CASSLGGRSTEAFF	TGTGCCAGCAGCCTCGGGGGGCGCAGCACTGAAGCTTTCTTT
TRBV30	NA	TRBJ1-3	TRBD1	CAWSTGVSGNTIYF	TGTGCCTGGAGTACAGGGGTATCTGGAAACACCATATATTTT
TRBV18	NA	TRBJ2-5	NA	CASSPPLPQETQYF	TGTGCCAGCTCACCCCCGCTACCCCAAGAGACCCAGTACTTC
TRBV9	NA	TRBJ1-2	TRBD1	CASSPSGQGSNYGYTF	TGTGCCAGCAGCCCCAGCGGACAGGGGTCTAACTATGGCTACACCTTC
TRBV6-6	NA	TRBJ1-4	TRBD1	CASRRQGAITNEKLFF	TGTGCCAGCAGGAGACAGGGGGCGATAACTAATGAAAAACTGTTTTTT
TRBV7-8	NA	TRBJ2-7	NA	CASSLVVSYEQYF	TGTGCCAGCAGCTTAGTTGTCTCCTACGAGCAGTACTTC
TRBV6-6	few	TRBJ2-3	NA	CASSVLATGSTDTQYF	TGTGCCAGCAGTGTTCTAGCGACAGGGAGCACAGATACGCAGTATTTT
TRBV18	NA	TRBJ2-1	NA	CASSPPATDSYNEQFF	TGTGCCAGCTCACCACCCGCGACGGACTCCTACAATGAGCAGTTCTTC